Here is one TCR beta chain with its context. What it binds is not known. The data derive from a study of T cells expressing NK-cell markers. Study-wide context: The TCR beta repertoires were obtained from sorted CD3+CD56+NKG2C+, CD3+CD56+NKG2C- and CD3+CD56-NKG2C+ T cells. Sequenced donors, eight in total, included seven who were HCMV-seropositive and one who was seronegative.

The CDR3 contains 20 residues. Germline values: CDR1 SGHRS, CDR2 YFSETQ. TCRdb reworked the 5' RACE reads into one entry per CDR3 protein, no DNA. The table lists 550,000 to 600,000 distinct CDR3 sequences, with 3% to 4.5% in the top ten. Overall study findings and caveats: Among CD8+ T cells from five or six donors, dominant NKG2C+ clonotypes accounted for about 1.0-8%. The leading position in the CD3+CD56-NKG2C+ fraction of four donors also went to these clonotypes.

Sequenced sample: blood T cells: a sorted CD56 or NKG2C T cell subset, CD4+ or CD8+ T cells, or bulk PBMC T cells (not recorded which). The chain links TRBV5-1 to TRBJ2-7; TCRdb indicates TRBD1, and absent DNA this call remains unverified. The receptor comes from a man aged 18-30 years in good health. The CDR3: CASSDSGSGQRTSLSYEQYF. Drawing the rest from reference TRBV5-1 and TRBJ2-7, the complete variable domain is KAGVTQTPRYLIKTRGQQVTLSCSPISGHRSVSWYQQTPGQGLQFLFEYFSETQRNKGNFPGRFSGRQFSNSRSEMNVSTLELGDSALYLCASSDSGSGQRTSLSYEQYFGPGTRLTVT.